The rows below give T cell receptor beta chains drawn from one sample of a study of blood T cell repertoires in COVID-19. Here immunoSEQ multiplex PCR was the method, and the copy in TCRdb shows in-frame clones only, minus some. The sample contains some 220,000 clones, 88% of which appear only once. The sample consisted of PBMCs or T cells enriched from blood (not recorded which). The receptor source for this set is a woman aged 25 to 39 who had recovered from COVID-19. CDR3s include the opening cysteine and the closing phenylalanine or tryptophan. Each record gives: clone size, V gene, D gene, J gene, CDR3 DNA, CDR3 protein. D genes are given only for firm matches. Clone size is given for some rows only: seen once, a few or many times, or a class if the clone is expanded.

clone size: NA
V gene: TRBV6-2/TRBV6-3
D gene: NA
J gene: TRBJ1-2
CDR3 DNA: TGTGCCAGCAGTTACTCGATTACAGTCCTTAACTATGGCTACACCTTC
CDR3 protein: CASSYSITVLNYGYTF

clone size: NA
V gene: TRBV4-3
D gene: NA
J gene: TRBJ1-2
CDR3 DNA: TGCGCCAGCAGCCAAGATCGGGAGGGAGGGCTTCCTAATGGCTACACCTTC
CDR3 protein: CASSQDREGGLPNGYTF

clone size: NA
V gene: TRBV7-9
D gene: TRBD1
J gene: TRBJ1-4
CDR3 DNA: TGTGCCAGCAGCTTAGTACAGGGGCGCGGAACTAATGAAAAACTGTTTTTT
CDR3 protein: CASSLVQGRGTNEKLFF

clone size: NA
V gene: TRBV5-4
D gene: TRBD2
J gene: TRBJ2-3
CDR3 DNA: TGTGCCAGCAGCCCGTCTGCGGGGGTTAGCACAGATACGCAGTATTTT
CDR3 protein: CASSPSAGVSTDTQYF

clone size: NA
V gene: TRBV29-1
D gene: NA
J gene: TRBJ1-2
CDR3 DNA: TGCAGCGTCCTACTCAGGGGTAACTATGGCTACACCTTC
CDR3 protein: CSVLLRGNYGYTF

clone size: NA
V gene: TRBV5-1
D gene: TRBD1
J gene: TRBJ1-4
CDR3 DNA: TGCGCCAGCAGCGTACAGGGGGCGACCGGGTTTGGTGAAAAACTGTTTTTT
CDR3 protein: CASSVQGATGFGEKLFF

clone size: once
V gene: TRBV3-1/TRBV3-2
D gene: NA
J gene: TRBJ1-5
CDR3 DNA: TGTGCCAGCAGCCAAGATTCAGGGTTGGAGCAGCCCCAGCATTTT
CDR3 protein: CASSQDSGLEQPQHF

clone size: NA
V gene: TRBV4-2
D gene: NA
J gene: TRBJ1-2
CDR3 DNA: TGTGCCAGCAGCCAAGATCAACAGACCTATGGCTACACCTTC
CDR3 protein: CASSQDQQTYGYTF

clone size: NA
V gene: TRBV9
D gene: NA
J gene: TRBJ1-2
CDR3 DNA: TGTGCCAGCAGCGTAGATACGGTAGAATTTAACTATGGCTACACCTTC
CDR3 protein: CASSVDTVEFNYGYTF

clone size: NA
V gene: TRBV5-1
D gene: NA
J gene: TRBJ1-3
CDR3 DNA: TGCGCCAGCAGACTATATTCTGGAAACACCATATATTTT
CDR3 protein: CASRLYSGNTIYF

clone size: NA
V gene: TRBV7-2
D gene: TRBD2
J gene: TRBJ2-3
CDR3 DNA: TGTGCCAGCGGACTAGTTTACCCAGATACGCAGTATTTT
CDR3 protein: CASGLVYPDTQYF

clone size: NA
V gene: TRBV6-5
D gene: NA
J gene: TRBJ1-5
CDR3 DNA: TGTGCCAGCAGTTTGAGGGGGAATCAGCCCCAGCATTTT
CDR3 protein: CASSLRGNQPQHF

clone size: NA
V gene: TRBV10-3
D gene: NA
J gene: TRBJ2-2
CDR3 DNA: TGTGCCATCAGTGTTGCAGGGGACCACACCGGGGAGCTGTTTTTT
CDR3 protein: CAISVAGDHTGELFF

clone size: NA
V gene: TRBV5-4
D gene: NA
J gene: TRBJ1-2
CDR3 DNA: TGTGCCAGCAGCTTGGAAGGGGCAGGGCCCTATGGCTACACCTTC
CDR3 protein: CASSLEGAGPYGYTF

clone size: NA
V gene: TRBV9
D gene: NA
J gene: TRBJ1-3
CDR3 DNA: TGTGCCAGCAGCGTAACGACAGACTCTGGAAACACCATATATTTT
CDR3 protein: CASSVTTDSGNTIYF

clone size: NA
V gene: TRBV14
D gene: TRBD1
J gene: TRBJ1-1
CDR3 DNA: TGTGCCAGCAGCCAAGATCACCGGGACAGGGATACTGAAGCTTTCTTT
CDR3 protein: CASSQDHRDRDTEAFF

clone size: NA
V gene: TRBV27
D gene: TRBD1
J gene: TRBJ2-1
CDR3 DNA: TGTGCCAGCAGGGGGACAGGCTCCTACAATGAGCAGTTCTTC
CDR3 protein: CASRGTGSYNEQFF

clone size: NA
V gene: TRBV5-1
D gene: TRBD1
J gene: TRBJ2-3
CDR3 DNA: TGCGCCAGCAGCTTGGCGACAGGGGCAGATACGCAGTATTTT
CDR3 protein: CASSLATGADTQYF

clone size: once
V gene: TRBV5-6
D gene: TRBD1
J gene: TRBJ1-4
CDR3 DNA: TGTGCCAGCAGCTCCCACGGGACAGGGGCTGAAAAACTGTTTTTT
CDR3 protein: CASSSHGTGAEKLFF

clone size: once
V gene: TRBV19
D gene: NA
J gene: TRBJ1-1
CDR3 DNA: TGTGCCAGTAGTACTCATCGACAGACGGGTAGGACTGAAGCTTTCTTT
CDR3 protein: CASSTHRQTGRTEAFF

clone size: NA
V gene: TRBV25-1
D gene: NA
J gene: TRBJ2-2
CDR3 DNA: TGTGCCAGCAGTGACCCAGGGGCTGGAGGAGGGGAGCTGTTTTTT
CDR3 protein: CASSDPGAGGGELFF

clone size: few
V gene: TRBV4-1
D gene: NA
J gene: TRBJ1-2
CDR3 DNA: TGCGCCAGCAGCCAAGGACTCCCCTATGGCTACACCTTC
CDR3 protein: CASSQGLPYGYTF

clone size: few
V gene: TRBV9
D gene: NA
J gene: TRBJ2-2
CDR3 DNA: TGTGCCAGCAGCGGCAACACAGGGTGGGGGAACACCGGGGAGCTGTTTTTT
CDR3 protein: CASSGNTGWGNTGELFF

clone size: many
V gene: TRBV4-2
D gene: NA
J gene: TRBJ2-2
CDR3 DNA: TGTGCCAGCAGCCACCCCGGGGGGACAGGTAACACCGGGGAGCTGTTTTTT
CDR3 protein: CASSHPGGTGNTGELFF

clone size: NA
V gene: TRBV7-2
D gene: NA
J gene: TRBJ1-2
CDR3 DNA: TGTGCCAGCAGCTTAGAGGGCTTAGGAGGGATTGATGGCTACACCTTC
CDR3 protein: CASSLEGLGGIDGYTF

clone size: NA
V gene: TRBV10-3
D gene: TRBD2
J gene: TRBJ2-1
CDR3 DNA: TGTGCCATCAGGGAGACTAGCGGGGTTGGGAATGAGCAGTTCTTC
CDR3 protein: CAIRETSGVGNEQFF

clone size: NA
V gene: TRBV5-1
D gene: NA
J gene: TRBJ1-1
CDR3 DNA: TGCGCCAGCAGCAACCACAGGGAGGGCACTGAAGCTTTCTTT
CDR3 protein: CASSNHREGTEAFF

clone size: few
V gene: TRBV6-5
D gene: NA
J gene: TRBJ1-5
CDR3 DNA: TGTGCCCCAGCGGCTGGGCAAAGCAATCAGCCCCAGCATTTT
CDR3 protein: CAPAAGQSNQPQHF

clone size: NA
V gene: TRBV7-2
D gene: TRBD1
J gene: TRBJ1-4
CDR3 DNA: TGTGCCAGCAGCAACACAGGGGGAACTAATGAAAAACTGTTTTTT
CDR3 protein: CASSNTGGTNEKLFF

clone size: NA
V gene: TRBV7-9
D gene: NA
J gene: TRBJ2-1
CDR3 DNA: TGTGCCAGCAGCTATCTGGACAAGGAGGGCTGGTGCGAGCAGTTCTTC
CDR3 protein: CASSYLDKEGWCEQFF

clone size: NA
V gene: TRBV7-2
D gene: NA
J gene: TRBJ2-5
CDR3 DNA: TGTGCCAGCAGCCCTGACAGGCGTCAAGAGACCCAGTACTTC
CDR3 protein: CASSPDRRQETQYF

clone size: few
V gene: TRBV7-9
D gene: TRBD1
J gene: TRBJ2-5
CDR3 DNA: TGTGCCAGCAGCCACACCGGGACAGGAAACGAAGAGACCCAGTACTTC
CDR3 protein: CASSHTGTGNEETQYF

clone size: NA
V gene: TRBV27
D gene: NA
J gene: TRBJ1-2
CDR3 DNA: TGTGCCAGCAGTCCCCAGGGAGGTGGGTTCTATGGCTACACCTTC
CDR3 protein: CASSPQGGGFYGYTF

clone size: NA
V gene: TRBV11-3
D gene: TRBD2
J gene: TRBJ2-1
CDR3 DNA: TGTGCCAGCACCTCCTCTAGCGGGGGAGCCTACAATGAGCAGTTCTTC
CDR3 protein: CASTSSSGGAYNEQFF

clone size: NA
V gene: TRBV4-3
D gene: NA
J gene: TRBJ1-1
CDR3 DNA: TGCGCCAGCAGCCAAGTACAGGCGAACACTGAAGCTTTCTTT
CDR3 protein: CASSQVQANTEAFF

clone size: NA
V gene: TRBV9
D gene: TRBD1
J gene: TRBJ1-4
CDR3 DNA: TGTGCCTCGGGACAGGGAAATGAAAAACTGTTTTTT
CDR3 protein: CASGQGNEKLFF

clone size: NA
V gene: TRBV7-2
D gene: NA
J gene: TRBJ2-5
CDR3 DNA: TGTGCCAGCAGCCAGATCGAAGGGGCGCCGGGCGGCCAGTACTTC
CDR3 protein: CASSQIEGAPGGQYF

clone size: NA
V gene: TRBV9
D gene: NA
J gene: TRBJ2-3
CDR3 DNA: TGTGCCAGCAGCGTAGTAGGGACAACTAGCACAGATACGCAGTATTTT
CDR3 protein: CASSVVGTTSTDTQYF

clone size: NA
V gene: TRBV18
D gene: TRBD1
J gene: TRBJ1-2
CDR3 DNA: TGTGCCAGCTCATCTGACAGGGCGGATGGCTACACCTTC
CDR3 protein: CASSSDRADGYTF

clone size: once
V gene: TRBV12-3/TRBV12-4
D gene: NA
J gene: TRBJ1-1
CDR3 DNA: TGTGCCAGCGGCATCTCAGGGAACACTGAAGCTTTCTTT
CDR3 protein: CASGISGNTEAFF

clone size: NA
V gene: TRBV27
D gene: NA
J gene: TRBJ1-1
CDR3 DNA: TGTGCCAGCAGTTTTCAGGTGAACACTGAAGCTTTCTTT
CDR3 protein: CASSFQVNTEAFF

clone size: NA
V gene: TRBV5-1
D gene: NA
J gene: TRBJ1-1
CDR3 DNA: TGCGCCAGCAGCTTGGGGCTTGAAGCTTTCTTT
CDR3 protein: CASSLGLEAFF

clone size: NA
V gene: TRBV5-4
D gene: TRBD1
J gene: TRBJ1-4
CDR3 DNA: TGTGCCAGCAGCTTGGCGGGACAGGGGAGGGGTGAAAAACTGTTTTTT
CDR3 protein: CASSLAGQGRGEKLFF

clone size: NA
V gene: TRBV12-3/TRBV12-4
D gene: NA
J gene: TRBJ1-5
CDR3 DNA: TGTGCCAGCAGTTTTCAGAGGGAACAGCCCCAGCATTTT
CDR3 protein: CASSFQREQPQHF

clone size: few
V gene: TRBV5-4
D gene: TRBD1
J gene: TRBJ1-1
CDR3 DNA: TGTGCCAGCAGCTACCGAGGAACAGGGGCCACTGAAGCTTTCTTT
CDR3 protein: CASSYRGTGATEAFF

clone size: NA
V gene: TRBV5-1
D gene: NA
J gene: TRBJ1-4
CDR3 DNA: TGCGCCAGCAGCCCGTCGGGGAGGGGCTCTAATGAAAAACTGTTTTTT
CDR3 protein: CASSPSGRGSNEKLFF

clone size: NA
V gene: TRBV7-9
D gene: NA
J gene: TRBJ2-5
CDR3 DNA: TGTGCCAGCAGCTCCACAGGACGACAACAAGAGACCCAGTACTTC
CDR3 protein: CASSSTGRQQETQYF

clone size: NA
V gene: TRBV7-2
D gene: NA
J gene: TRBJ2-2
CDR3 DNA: TGTGCCAGCAGCTCACAGGGATTCTCCACCGGGGAGCTGTTTTTT
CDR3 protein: CASSSQGFSTGELFF

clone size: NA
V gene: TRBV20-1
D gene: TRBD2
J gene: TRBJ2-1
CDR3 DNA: TGCAGTGCTAGTTTGGGACTAGCGGGGAGGGGAGAGCAGTTCTTC
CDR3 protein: CSASLGLAGRGEQFF

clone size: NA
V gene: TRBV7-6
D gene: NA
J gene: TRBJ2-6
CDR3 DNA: TGTGCCAGCAGCTTAGATTTATCCCGGACAGCTACCAGGGGGGCCAACGTCCTGACTTTC
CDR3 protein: CASSLDLSRTATRGANVLTF

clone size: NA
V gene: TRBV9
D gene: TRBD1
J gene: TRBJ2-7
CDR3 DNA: TGTGCCAGCAGTGTTACAGGGGGTAAACAACACGAGCAGTACTTC
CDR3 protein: CASSVTGGKQHEQYF